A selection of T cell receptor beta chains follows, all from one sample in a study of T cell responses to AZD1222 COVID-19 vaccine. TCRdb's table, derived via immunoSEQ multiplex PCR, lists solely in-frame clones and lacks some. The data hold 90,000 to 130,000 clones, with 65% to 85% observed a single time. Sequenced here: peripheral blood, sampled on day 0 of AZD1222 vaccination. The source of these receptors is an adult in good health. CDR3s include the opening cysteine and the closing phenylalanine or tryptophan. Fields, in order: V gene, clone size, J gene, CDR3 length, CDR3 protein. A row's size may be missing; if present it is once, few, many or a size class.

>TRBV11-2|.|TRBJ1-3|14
CASSTQYSGNTIYF
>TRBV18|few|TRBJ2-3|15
CASSPTGASTDTQYF
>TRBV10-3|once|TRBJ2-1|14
CAISELGDSNEQFF
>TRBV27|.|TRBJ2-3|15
CASSRGTSSTDTQYF
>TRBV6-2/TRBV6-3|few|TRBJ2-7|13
CASSLTGSYEQYF
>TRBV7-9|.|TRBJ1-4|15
CASSLTQGANEKLFF
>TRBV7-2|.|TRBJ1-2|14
CASSLDPAVYGYTF
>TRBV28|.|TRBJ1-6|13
CASSGVNNSPLHF
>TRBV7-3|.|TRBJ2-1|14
CASSPPRGNNEQFF
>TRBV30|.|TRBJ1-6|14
CAWSATVSSSPLHF
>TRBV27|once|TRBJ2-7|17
CASSFKPDRAIPYEQYF
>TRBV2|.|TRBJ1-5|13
CASTRYGNQPQHF
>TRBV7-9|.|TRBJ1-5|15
CASSSQGEEDQPQHF
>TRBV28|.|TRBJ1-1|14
CASSFVGSRTEAFF
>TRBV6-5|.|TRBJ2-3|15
CASKHRGGGTDTQYF
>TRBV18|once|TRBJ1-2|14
CASSTGTGGDGYTF
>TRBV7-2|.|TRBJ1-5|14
CASTPSRSNQPQHF
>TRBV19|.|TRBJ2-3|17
CASSKGPTGRSTDTQYF
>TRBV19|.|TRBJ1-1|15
CASSRLVGDARGAFF
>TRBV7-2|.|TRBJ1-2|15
CASSLAAAVNYGYTF
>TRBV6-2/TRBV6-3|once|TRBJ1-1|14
CASSYRTVNTEAFF
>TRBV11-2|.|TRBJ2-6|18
CASILEGQFLSGANVLTF
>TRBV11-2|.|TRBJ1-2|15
CASSLDSGGNYGYTF
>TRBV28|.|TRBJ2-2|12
CLAGGPTGELFF
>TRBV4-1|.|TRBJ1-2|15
CASSQGQAANYGYTF
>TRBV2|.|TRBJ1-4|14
CASRTGTTNEKLFF
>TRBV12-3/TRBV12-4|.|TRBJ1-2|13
CASSLGAIYGYTF
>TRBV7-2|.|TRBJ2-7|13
CASSKGASYEQYF
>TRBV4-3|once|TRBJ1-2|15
CASSSFAGVVYGYTF
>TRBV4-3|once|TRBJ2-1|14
CASSTGDARNEQFF
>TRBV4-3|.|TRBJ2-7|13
CASSQQGAQEQYF
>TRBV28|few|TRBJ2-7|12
CASSLEGFEQYF
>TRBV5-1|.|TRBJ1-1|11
CASSLLGAAFF
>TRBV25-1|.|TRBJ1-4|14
CASGPEWGGEKLFF
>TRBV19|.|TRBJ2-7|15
CASSFTGGTSYEQYF
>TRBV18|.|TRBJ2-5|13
CASSPPARGTQYF
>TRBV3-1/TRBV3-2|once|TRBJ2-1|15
CASSQLWREGGEQFF
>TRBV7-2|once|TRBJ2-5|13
CASSSSYQETQYF
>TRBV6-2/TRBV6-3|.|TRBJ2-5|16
CASSQFGQGRRETQYF